The 19 T cell receptor beta chains in this list originate from one sample, sequenced in a study of T cell clonotyping in hematopoietic cell transplantation. This table comes from immunoSEQ multiplex PCR, and its TCRdb copy is limited to in-frame clones, with some not included. The profile shows about 12,000 clones, about 91% of them singletons. Material for sequencing was peripheral blood mononuclear cells. Receptors were obtained from a human donor who either received an allogeneic hematopoietic cell transplant for a myeloid malignancy or was a related donor (not recorded which). Some clones in this sample may be carry-over from other donors' samples.

The gene calls are TRBV30 and TRBJ2-2; D ambiguous. Between the trimmed V and J ends, which lost 5 bases and 5 bases, there was a span of 15 bases. In germline, CDR1 is GTSNPN, CDR2 SVGIG (reference sequence). This CDR3 contains 14 residues. Here the CDR3 reads CAWEAGVKTGELFF. CDR3 bases: TGTGCCTGGGAAGCTGGGGTAAAGACCGGGGAGCTGTTTTTT.

This chain connects TRBV5-6 to TRBJ2-1; the D is unclear. There are 14 residues in the CDR3. Germline V lookup: CDR1 SGHDT, CDR2 YYEEEE. Trimming cost V 0 bases and J 2 bases, with 6 bases left between them. CDR3 protein: CASSLGSAYNEQFF. In DNA form, the CDR3 reads TGTGCCAGCAGCTTGGGGTCCGCCTACAATGAGCAGTTCTTC.

This clone is a singleton in its sample. The chain employs TRBV18 and TRBJ1-2, with 7 bases fitting TRBD1. Germline trimming cut 2 bases from V and 3 bases from J; bases unmatched to any gene: 3. The length of the CDR3 is 14 residues. Germline V lookup: CDR1 KGHSH, CDR2 LQKENI. In nucleotides, the CDR3 is TGTGCCAGCTCACCAACCAGGGGGGACTATGGCTACACCTTC. Residues: CASSPTRGDYGYTF.

The gene calls are TRBV2 and TRBJ2-6; 8 bases match TRBD1. Germline V gene lookup returns CDR1 SNHLY and CDR2 FYNNEI. This CDR3 contains 17 residues. Trimming removed 8 bases from V and 0 bases from J; junction bases left unmatched: 9. The CDR3 spells CASFGQGPVSGANVLTF. The DNA of the CDR3 is TGTGCCAGCTTTGGACAGGGACCAGTCTCTGGGGCCAACGTCCTGACTTTC. Looking up the rest from reference TRBV2 and TRBJ2-6 gives the full variable domain: EPEVTQTPSHQVTQMGQEVILRCVPISNHLYFYWYRQILGQKVEFLVSFYNNEISEKSEIFDDQFSVERPDGSNFTLKIRSTKLEDSAMYFCASFGQGPVSGANVLTFGAGSRLTVL.

In this sample, this clone turned up once. The chain is built from TRBV5-4 and TRBJ1-1; no clear D. Germline V gene sequence: CDR1 SGHNT, CDR2 YYREEE (reference sequence). Trimming removed 0 bases from V and 5 bases from J, with 11 bases in between. There are 14 residues in the CDR3. CDR3 DNA sequence: TGTGCCAGCAGCTTGGAGGGTTTAACTACTGAAGCTTTCTTT. Translation: CASSLEGLTTEAFF.

V usage is TRBV25-1 and J usage is TRBJ1-1; 7 bases map to TRBD1. Germline-derived CDR1 and CDR2 are MGHDK and SYGVNS. This CDR3 region has 17 residues. V was pared by 2 bases and J by 0 bases, with 9 bases of the junction left unmatched. The CDR3 loop reads CASSEPPRDRVNTEAFF. CDR3 bases: TGTGCCAGCAGTGAACCACCCCGAGACAGGGTGAACACTGAAGCTTTCTTT.

This chain joins TRBV27 and TRBJ2-2; D might be TRBD1 (5 bases). Trimming left V 5 bases short and J 1 base short, with 8 bases between. From germline, CDR1 is MNHEY and CDR2 SMNVEV (reference sequence). CDR3 length: 14 amino acids. DNA for the CDR3: TGTGCCAGCAGTCGCACAGGGAACACCGGGGAGCTGTTTTTT. It yields the protein CASSRTGNTGELFF.

This chain joins TRBV6-5 and TRBJ1-2; 9 bases agree with TRBD1. CDR1 and CDR2 (germline): MNHEY, SVGAGI. This CDR3 spans 15 amino acids. The trim removed 2 bases at V and 8 bases at J, leaving 9 bases unmatched. In DNA, the CDR3 is TGTGCCAGCAGTTACACCCAAACAGGGGGCTGGGGCTACACCTTC. Translation gives CASSYTQTGGWGYTF.

The chain is built from TRBV6-1 and TRBJ2-7, with a possible D match to TRBD2 (6 bases). The V end was cut by 1 base, the J end by 4 bases, with 8 bases between. The CDR3 loop spans 13 amino acids. The V gene's germline CDR1 is MNHNS and CDR2 SASEGT. CDR3 coding DNA: TGTGCCAGCAGTGAAGTTGCGGGGTACGAGCAGTACTTC. This encodes CASSEVAGYEQYF.

J is TRBJ2-2 and V is TRBV5-4; D ambiguous. CDR1 and CDR2 from the germline V gene are SGHNT and YYREEE (reference sequence). V gave up 7 bases and J gave up 2 bases, with 6 bases separating them. There are 12 residues in the CDR3. In DNA form, the CDR3 reads TGTGCCAGCCGACACAACACCGGGGAGCTGTTTTTT. Its translation is CASRHNTGELFF.

The V call is TRBV7-9, the J call TRBJ1-5; TRBD1 aligns across 8 bases. Germline trimming cut 5 bases from V and 7 bases from J; bases unmatched to any gene: 7. The CDR3 totals 14 residues. The germline gives CDR1 SEHNR, CDR2 FQNEAQ (reference sequence). The CDR3 spells CASSTGQGEQPQHF. The CDR3 nucleotides are TGTGCCAGCAGCACCGGACAGGGAGAGCAGCCCCAGCATTTT.

V usage is TRBV7-8 and J usage is TRBJ1-2; D perhaps matches TRBD1 (5 bases). CDR1 and CDR2 (germline): SGHVS, FQNEAQ. Trimming took 3 bases from V and 4 from J, leaving 12 bases between them. The CDR3 spans 14 residues. The CDR3 reads CASSFNSGGYGYTF. CDR3 sequence (DNA): TGTGCCAGCAGCTTTAATTCTGGGGGCTATGGCTACACCTTC.

The chain is built from TRBV5-1 and TRBJ2-7; D remains unclear. V lost 3 bases, J lost 1 base, and 5 bases lay in between. The CDR3 covers 12 residues. In germline, CDR1 is SGHRS, CDR2 YFSETQ. The CDR3 loop reads CASSWDSYEQYF. In DNA, the CDR3 is TGCGCCAGCAGCTGGGATTCCTACGAGCAGTACTTC. The complete variable domain, with remaining parts taken from reference TRBV5-1 and TRBJ2-7, reads KAGVTQTPRYLIKTRGQQVTLSCSPISGHRSVSWYQQTPGQGLQFLFEYFSETQRNKGNFPGRFSGRQFSNSRSEMNVSTLELGDSALYLCASSWDSYEQYFGPGTRLTVT.

CDR3 region: CASSPTGVVAFF. Written as DNA, the CDR3 is TGTGCCAGCAGTCCCACAGGGGTGGTAGCTTTCTTT. The V call is TRBV27, the J call TRBJ1-1, with 7 bases that match TRBD1. Germline values: CDR1 MNHEY, CDR2 SMNVEV (reference sequence). The CDR3 is 12 residues long. V was clipped by 5 bases and J by 10 bases; unmatched bases: 7.

The chain couples TRBV6-5 to TRBJ2-7; 7 nucleotides align to TRBD1. The CDR3 spans 15 residues. The junction had 6 bases not matched to a gene; V was cut back by 3 bases and J by 1 base. Germline CDR1 and CDR2: MNHEY and SVGAGI. The CDR3 nucleotides read TGTGCCAGCAGTTATCCGAGACAGGGTTCCTACGAGCAGTACTTC. Protein product: CASSYPRQGSYEQYF.

This chain uses TRBV6-5 with TRBJ2-7; 11 nucleotides match TRBD2. V lost 4 bases and J lost 1; bases outside the gene matches: 6. The V gene's germline CDR1 is MNHEY and CDR2 SVGAGI. CDR3 length: 16 residues. The CDR3 DNA reads TGTGCCAGCAGTTCACTAGCGGGGGCTATATCCTACGAGCAGTACTTC. This translates into CASSSLAGAISYEQYF.

This clone was observed a single time. The V call is TRBV9, the J call TRBJ2-5, with D perhaps TRBD1 or TRBD2 (5 bases each). Deletions cut 4 bases from V and 5 bases from J, with 15 bases between. The CDR3 covers 14 residues. Germline V gene lookup returns CDR1 SGDLS and CDR2 YYNGEE. The CDR3 nucleotides read TGTGCCAGCAGCCCAGAGGGGTATCGGGAGACCCAGTACTTC. It encodes CASSPEGYRETQYF.

This chain links TRBV9 with TRBJ1-1, with 8 bases matching TRBD1. Germline assignment: CDR1 SGDLS and CDR2 YYNGEE. V dropped 0 bases and J dropped 4; count of bases not matched to a gene: 5. The CDR3 has 15 residues. The CDR3 DNA reads as TGTGCCAGCAGCGTAGAAGACAGGGGAGGCACTGAAGCTTTCTTT. Its translation: CASSVEDRGGTEAFF.

This chain uses TRBV2 with TRBJ2-5, with D maybe TRBD1 (6 bases). Trimming stripped 4 bases from V and 5 bases from J, with 14 bases between. The CDR3 spans 14 residues. Germline V lookup: CDR1 SNHLY, CDR2 FYNNEI. CDR3 region: CASSVGRGGETQYF. In DNA form, the CDR3 reads TGTGCCAGCAGTGTGGGCAGGGGTGGTGAGACCCAGTACTTC.